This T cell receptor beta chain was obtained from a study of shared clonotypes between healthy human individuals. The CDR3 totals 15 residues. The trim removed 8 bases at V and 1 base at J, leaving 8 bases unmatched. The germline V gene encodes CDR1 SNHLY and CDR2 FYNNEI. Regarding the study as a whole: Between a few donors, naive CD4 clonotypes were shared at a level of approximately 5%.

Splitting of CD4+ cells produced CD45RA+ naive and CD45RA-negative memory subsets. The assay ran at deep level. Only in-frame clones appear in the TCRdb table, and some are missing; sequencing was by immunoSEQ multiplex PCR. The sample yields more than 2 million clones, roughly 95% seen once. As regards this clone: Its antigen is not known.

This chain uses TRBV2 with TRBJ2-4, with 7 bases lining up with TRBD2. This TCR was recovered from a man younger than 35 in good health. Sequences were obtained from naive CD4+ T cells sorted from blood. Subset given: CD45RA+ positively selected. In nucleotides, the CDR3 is TGTGCCAGCTTTCCGGGGGGTCGGGCCAAAAACATTCAGTACTTC. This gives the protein CASFPGGRAKNIQYF.